This T cell receptor (beta chain) was recorded in a study of blood T cell repertoires in COVID-19. Looking at the study overall: Material from acute and convalescent COVID-19 was sourced from the United States, Italy and Spain.

In germline, CDR1 is SGHTA, CDR2 FQGNSA. This CDR3 spans 13 amino acids. V lost 2 bases and J lost 4, with 8 bases in between. Methods used by the authors: Scientists estimated how many nucleated cells there were by amplifying reference gene primers. Here immunoSEQ multiplex PCR was the method, and the copy in TCRdb shows in-frame clones only, minus some. That table furnishes V, J and clone size, whereas the DNA furnished D and trimming. The sample contains 150,000 to 200,000 clones, 70% to 90% of which appear only once. This rearrangement joins TRBV7-2 to TRBJ1-2; a weak D match, TRBD1 (6 bases). This receptor was obtained from a man aged 35-49 years with active or convalescent COVID-19. The sample consisted of peripheral blood. For the CDR3, the DNA is TGTGCCAGCAGCTTACAGGGGAGCTATGGCTACACCTTC. Protein: CASSLQGSYGYTF. Combining the CDR3 with reference TRBV7-2 and TRBJ1-2 gives the whole variable domain GAGVSQSPSNKVTEKGKDVELRCDPISGHTALYWYRQSLGQGLEFLIYFQGNSAPDKSGLPSDRFSAERTGGSVSTLTIQRTQQEDSAVYLCASSLQGSYGYTFGSGTRLTVV.